These T cell receptor beta chains were read from a single sample in a study of tumor-infiltrating lymphocytes in primary liver carcinoma. TCRdb re-called the multiplex PCR reads through MiXCR, storing one row per CDR3 protein. The data hold about 99,000 distinct CDR3 sequences, with roughly 69% observed a single time. The sample consisted of liver tumor tissue from sampling region 5. The receptors were sampled from a woman in her sixties with primary liver carcinoma and hepatitis B virus infection. Each CDR3 is given with its conserved first and last residue. A D gene is named only where the DNA matches it firmly. Only some rows state a clone size, as once, few, many or a class for expanded clones.

V	size	D	J	DNA	CDR3
TRBV7-9	.	TRBD2	TRBJ2-5	TGTGCCAGCAGCTACGTAGCGGGAGGACGAGAGACCCAGTACTTC	CASSYVAGGRETQYF
TRBV7-9	.	.	TRBJ2-7	TGTGCCAGCTGCCCCACGGGGCGACAAATGGCCTCGTACGAGCAGTACTTC	CASCPTGRQMASYEQYF
TRBV11-2	.	.	TRBJ1-1	TGTGCCAGCAGCTTTGATAGGGGGACGGACACCGAAGCTTTCTTC	CASSFDRGTDTEAFF
TRBV11-2	medium-sized	.	TRBJ2-7	TGTGCCAGCAGACTTTACCCCGGGGAAACCTACGAGCAGTACTTC	CASRLYPGETYEQYF
TRBV13	many	TRBD2	TRBJ2-3	TGTGCCAGCAGCTTGACGTCCGGGACTAGCGGCACAGATACGCAGTATTTT	CASSLTSGTSGTDTQYF
TRBV6-5	.	.	TRBJ1-1	TGTGCCAGCAGTACGTTCCGATGGAACACTGAAGCTTTCTTT	CASSTFRWNTEAFF
TRBV11-2	.	.	TRBJ2-3	TGTGCCAGCAGCTTGAATACCTGGGATACGCACTATTTT	CASSLNTWDTHYF
TRBV11-2	.	TRBD1	TRBJ1-2	TGTGTCAGCAGCTTAGAGGGGGACAGTGGCGGTCGTTACACCTTC	CVSSLEGDSGGRYTF
TRBV6-1	once	.	TRBJ1-1	TGTGCCAGCAATGAATCCCCGGGATGGGCTTTCTTT	CASNESPGWAFF
TRBV10-1	.	.	TRBJ2-3	TGCGCCAGCAGAATTCTACGCCCGAGTAGCGGATTCACAGGTACGCAGTATTTT	CASRILRPSSGFTGTQYF
TRBV4-2	many	.	TRBJ1-1	TGTGCCAGCAGCTTCCGACAGAGGTCTGAAGCTTTCTTT	CASSFRQRSEAFF
TRBV6-5	.	TRBD1	TRBJ2-2	TGTGCCAGCAGTTACGCGAGGACAGGGGTCACCGGGGGGCTGTTTTTT	CASSYARTGVTGGLFF
TRBV7-9	.	TRBD1	TRBJ1-2	TGTGGCAGCAGCTTGACCCAGGGACAGGGCGGCTACACCTTC	CGSSLTQGQGGYTF
TRBV20-1	.	TRBD2	TRBJ2-3	TGCAGTGCGGGAGGGATCGGGAGCTTAATCACAGATACGCAGTATTTT	CSAGGIGSLITDTQYF
TRBV11-3	.	TRBD1	TRBJ1-1	TGTGCCAGTAGCCGATCGGACAGGGGATTGGCTTTCTTT	CASSRSDRGLAFF
TRBV28	few	.	TRBJ2-2	TGTGCCAGCAGTTTCAGGGGTCGGGGCACCGGGGAGCTGTTTTTT	CASSFRGRGTGELFF
TRBV28	many	TRBD2	TRBJ2-5	TGTGCCACCTCCGGCGGGAGGCCCCAAGAGACCCAGTACTTC	CATSGGRPQETQYF
TRBV6-1	many	TRBD2	TRBJ2-5	TGTGCCAGCAGTTTACTAGCGGGAGGGCAAGAGACCCAGTACTTC	CASSLLAGGQETQYF
TRBV21-1	.	.	TRBJ1-1	TGTGCCAGCGGCAACAGGGACACAGAAGCTTTCTTT	CASGNRDTEAFF
TRBV11-1	.	TRBD2	TRBJ2-1	TGTGCCATCACGGGCCCCCATATAGCGGGAAATGAGCAGTTCTTT	CAITGPHIAGNEQFF
TRBV11-2	.	.	TRBJ1-6	TGTGGCGGCAGCTTAGATCCTCAGTTTCCTAATTCACCCCTCCACTTT	CGGSLDPQFPNSPLHF
TRBV6-6	.	.	TRBJ1-2	TGTGCCAGCATCGACGAGGGGGTTGTAGACTACGCCTTC	CASIDEGVVDYAF
TRBV18	.	.	TRBJ2-4	TGTGCCAGCTCACCACTGCGGGATCTAGCCAAAAACATTCAGTACTTC	CASSPLRDLAKNIQYF
TRBV5-1	.	.	TRBJ1-6	TGTGCCAGCAGCTTGGGGGGGACTGAAAATTCACCCCTCCGCTTT	CASSLGGTENSPLRF
TRBV7-8	.	TRBD1	TRBJ1-4	TGTGCCAGCAGTCAACAGGGGGCAACTAATGAAAAACTGCCTTTT	CASSQQGATNEKLPF
TRBV11-2	medium-sized	TRBD2	TRBJ2-7	TGTGCCAGCAGCCCCACTAGCGCCTCCTACGAGCAGTACTTC	CASSPTSASYEQYF
TRBV11-2	medium-sized	TRBD2	TRBJ2-7	TGTGCCAGCAGCTTAGATAGGGGACTAGTTCCCGAGCAGTACTTC	CASSLDRGLVPEQYF
TRBV29-1	.	.	TRBJ2-5	TGCGGCGTGGGCCCTCTCGTGAAAGAGACCCAGTACTTC	CGVGPLVKETQYF
TRBV5-1	many	.	TRBJ2-1	TGCGCCAGCAGCTTGGCCTTCGGAGTTGCCTACAATGAGCAGTTCTTC	CASSLAFGVAYNEQFF
TRBV29-1	.	.	TRBJ2-5	TGCGGCGCGTATCTGGGATTTCAAGAGACCCAGTACTTC	CGAYLGFQETQYF
TRBV11-3	.	TRBD2	TRBJ2-3	TGTGCCAACAGGCTAGCGGATGTCACAGATACGCAGTATTTT	CANRLADVTDTQYF
TRBV6-2/TRBV6-3	.	TRBD2	TRBJ2-7	TGTGCCGGCAGTTATAGCGGGAGCGGGAGGAGATACGAGCAGTACTTC	CAGSYSGSGRRYEQYF
TRBV28	few	.	TRBJ1-1	TGTGCCAGCAGTTTAACAGGAATGAACACTGAAGCTTTCTTT	CASSLTGMNTEAFF
TRBV24-1	few	TRBD2	TRBJ2-4	TGTGCCACCATTTCCCCGGGACTAGCGGGAGAGAACATTCAGTACTTC	CATISPGLAGENIQYF
TRBV2	.	TRBD2	TRBJ2-7	TGTGCCAGCTTCGATCGGACTAGCGGGAGTAAGGAGCAGTACTTC	CASFDRTSGSKEQYF
TRBV9	.	.	TRBJ2-1	TGTGCCAGCAGCGCCCGCCCCTTTCTTCCGGGATTCTCCTACAATGAGCAGTTCTTC	CASSARPFLPGFSYNEQFF
TRBV5-4	many	.	TRBJ2-3	TGTGCCAGCAGCCCAAATGAAGATACGCAGTATTTT	CASSPNEDTQYF
TRBV28	.	.	TRBJ2-7	TGTGCCAGCAGTTCAAGACAGATTCAGCTTAAACCCTACGAGCAGTACTTC	CASSSRQIQLKPYEQYF
TRBV7-8	.	.	TRBJ2-5	TGTGCCAGCAGCTTTTGTGAACAGAGACAAGAGACCCAGTACTTC	CASSFCEQRQETQYF
TRBV24-1	.	.	TRBJ2-3	TGTGCCACTGAAGGAACGCTCAACAAAGATACGCAGTATTTT	CATEGTLNKDTQYF